What follows describes a single TCR beta chain. Germline CDR1 reads SGHDN; CDR2 reads FVKESK. CDR3 length: 14 residues. Between the trimmed V and J ends, which lost 4 bases and 5 bases, there was a span of 14 bases. This entry is derived from a study of cytomegalovirus exposure and HLA in healthy donors. Whole-study context: Genetic ancestry analysis placed 75% to 85% of the 398 donors that were genotyped in the Caucasian-associated cluster.

This PCR relied on a set of 60 Vbeta primers and 13 Jbeta primers. Original methodology: Unique TCR beta chains numbered roughly 80 million in a later analysis, with roughly 9.9 million shared. This table comes from immunoSEQ multiplex PCR, and its TCRdb copy is limited to in-frame clones, with some not included. The DNA was the basis for D and trimming; V, J and clone size are from that table. The top ten hold 0.63% of the sample, which has roughly 200,000 clones, about 80% seen once. The receptor's source is a man aged 18 to 35 in good health and CMV-seronegative. This chain joins TRBV14 and TRBJ1-1; D unclear. Sequencing was done on a sample of PBMCs. CDR3 coding DNA: TGTGCCAGCAGCCTCGAGGCTTCGGGGACTGAAGCTTTCTTT. Translation gives CASSLEASGTEAFF.